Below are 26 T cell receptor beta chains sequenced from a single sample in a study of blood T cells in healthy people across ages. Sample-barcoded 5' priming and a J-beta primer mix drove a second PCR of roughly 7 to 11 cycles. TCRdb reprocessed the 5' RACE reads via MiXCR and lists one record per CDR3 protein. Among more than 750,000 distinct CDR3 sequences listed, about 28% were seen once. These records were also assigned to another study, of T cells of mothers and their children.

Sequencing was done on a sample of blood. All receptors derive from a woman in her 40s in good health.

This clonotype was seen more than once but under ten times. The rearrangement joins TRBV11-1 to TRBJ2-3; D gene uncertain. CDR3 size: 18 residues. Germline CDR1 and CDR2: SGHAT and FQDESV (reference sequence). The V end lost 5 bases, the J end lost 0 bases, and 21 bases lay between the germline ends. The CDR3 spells CASSQYMTAASSTDTQYF. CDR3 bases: TGTGCCAGCAGCCAGTACATGACGGCGGCCTCTAGCACAGATACGCAGTATTTT.

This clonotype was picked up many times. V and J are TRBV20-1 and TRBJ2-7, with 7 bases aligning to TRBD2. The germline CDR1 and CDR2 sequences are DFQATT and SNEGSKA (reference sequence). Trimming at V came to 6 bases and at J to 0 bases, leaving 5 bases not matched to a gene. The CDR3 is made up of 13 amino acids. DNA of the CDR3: TGCAGTGCCGGAAGGGACTACTCCTACGAGCAGTACTTC. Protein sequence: CSAGRDYSYEQYF.

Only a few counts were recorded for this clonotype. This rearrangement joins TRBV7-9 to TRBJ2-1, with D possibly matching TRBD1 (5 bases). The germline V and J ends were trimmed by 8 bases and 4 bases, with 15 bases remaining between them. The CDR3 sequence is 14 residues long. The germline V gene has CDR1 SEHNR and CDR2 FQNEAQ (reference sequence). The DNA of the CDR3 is TGTGCCAGCCGACGACAGCAAGATTACAATGAGCAGTTCTTC. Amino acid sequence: CASRRQQDYNEQFF. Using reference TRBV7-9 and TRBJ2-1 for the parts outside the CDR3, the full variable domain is DTGVSQNPRHKITKRGQNVTFRCDPISEHNRLYWYRQTLGQGPEFLTYFQNEAQLEKSRLLSDRFSAERPKGSFSTLEIQRTEQGDSAMYLCASRRQQDYNEQFFGPGTRLTVL.

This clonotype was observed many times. The chain's CDR3 is CASSLTDEQFF. The CDR3 bases are TGTGCCAGCAGCTTAACGGATGAGCAGTTCTTC. The chain has TRBV11-2 and TRBJ2-1; D is undetermined. Germline V gene data show CDR1 as SGHAT and CDR2 as FQNNGV. Trimming pared 2 bases from V and 8 bases from J, leaving 4 bases between. The CDR3 is made up of 11 amino acids.

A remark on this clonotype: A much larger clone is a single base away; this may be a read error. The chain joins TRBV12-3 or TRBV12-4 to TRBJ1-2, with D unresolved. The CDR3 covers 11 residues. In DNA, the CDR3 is TGTGCCAGCCGGGTGGACTATGGCTACGCCTTC. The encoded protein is CASRVDYGYAF.

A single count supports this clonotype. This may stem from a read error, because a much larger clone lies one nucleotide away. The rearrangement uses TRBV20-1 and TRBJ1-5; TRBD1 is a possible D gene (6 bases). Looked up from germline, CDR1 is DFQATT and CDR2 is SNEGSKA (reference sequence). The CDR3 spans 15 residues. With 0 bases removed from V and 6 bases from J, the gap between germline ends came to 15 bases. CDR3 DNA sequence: TGCAGTGCTAGAGAGGACGGGGGGCTTAGTCAGCCCCAGCATTTT. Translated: CSAREDGGLSQPQHF.

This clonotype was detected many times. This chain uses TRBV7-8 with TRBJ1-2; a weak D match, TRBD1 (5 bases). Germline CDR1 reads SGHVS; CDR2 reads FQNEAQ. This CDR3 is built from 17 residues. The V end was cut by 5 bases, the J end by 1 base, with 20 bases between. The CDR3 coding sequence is TGTGCCAGCAGCGTACTAGGGACGGGGAGAAATAACTATGGCTACACCTTC. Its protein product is CASSVLGTGRNNYGYTF.

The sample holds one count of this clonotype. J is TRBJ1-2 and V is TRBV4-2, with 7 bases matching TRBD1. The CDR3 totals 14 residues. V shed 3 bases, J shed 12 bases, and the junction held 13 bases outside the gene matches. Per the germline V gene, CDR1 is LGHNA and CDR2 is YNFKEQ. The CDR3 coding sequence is TGTGCCAGCAGCCACCGGACAGGTTGGGGCTTCCACACCTTC. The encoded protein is CASSHRTGWGFHTF.

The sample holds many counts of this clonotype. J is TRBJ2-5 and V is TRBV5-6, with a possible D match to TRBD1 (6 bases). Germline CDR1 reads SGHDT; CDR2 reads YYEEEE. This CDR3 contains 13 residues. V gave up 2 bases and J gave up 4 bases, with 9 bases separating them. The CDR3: CASSLWGRETQYF. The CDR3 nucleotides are TGTGCCAGCAGCTTATGGGGGCGAGAGACCCAGTACTTC.

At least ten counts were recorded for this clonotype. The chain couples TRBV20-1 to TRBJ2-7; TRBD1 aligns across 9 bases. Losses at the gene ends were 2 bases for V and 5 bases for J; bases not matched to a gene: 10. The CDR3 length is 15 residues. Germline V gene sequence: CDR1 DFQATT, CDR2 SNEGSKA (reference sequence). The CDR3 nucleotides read TGCAGTGCTAGACGACCGGGACAGGGACTCGACGAGCAGTACTTC. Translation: CSARRPGQGLDEQYF.

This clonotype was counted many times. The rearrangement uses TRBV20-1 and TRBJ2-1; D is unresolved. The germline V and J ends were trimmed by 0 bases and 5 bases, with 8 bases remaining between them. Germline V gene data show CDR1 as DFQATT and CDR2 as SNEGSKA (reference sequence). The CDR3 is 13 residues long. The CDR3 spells CSARDQPDNEQFF. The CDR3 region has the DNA TGCAGTGCTAGAGATCAGCCAGACAATGAGCAGTTCTTC.

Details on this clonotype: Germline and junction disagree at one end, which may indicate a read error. CDR3 sequence: CTSSLWLAETDTQYF. As DNA, the CDR3 is TGTACCAGCAGCTTATGGCTAGCGGAGACAGATACGCAGTATTTT. The chain employs TRBV7-8 and TRBJ2-3; 7 bases match TRBD2. Germline loops: CDR1 SGHVS, CDR2 FQNEAQ. There are 15 residues in the CDR3.

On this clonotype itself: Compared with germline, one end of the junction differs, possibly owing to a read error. This CDR3 reads CVSSLQATSSYGYTF. The CDR3 nucleotides are TGCGTCAGCAGCCTACAGGCGACGTCTAGCTATGGCTACACCTTC. V and J are TRBV4-1 and TRBJ1-2, with D perhaps TRBD1 (5 bases). The CDR3 spans 15 residues. Germline-derived CDR1 and CDR2 are MGHRA and YSYEKL.

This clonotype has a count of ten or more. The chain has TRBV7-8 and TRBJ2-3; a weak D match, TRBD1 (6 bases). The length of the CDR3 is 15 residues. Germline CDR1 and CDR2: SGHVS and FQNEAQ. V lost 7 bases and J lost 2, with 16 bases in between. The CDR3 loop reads CASIRWGQVTDTQYF. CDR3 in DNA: TGTGCCAGCATCCGTTGGGGGCAGGTCACAGATACGCAGTATTTT.

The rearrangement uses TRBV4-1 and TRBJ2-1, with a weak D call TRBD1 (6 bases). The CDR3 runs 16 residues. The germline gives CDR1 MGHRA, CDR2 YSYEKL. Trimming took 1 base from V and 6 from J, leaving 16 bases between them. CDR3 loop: CASSQVGTLISNEQFF. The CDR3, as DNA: TGCGCCAGCAGCCAAGTCGGGACACTCATCTCCAATGAGCAGTTCTTC.

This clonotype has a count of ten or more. The CDR3 sequence is CASSQAEFSYEQYF. The CDR3 DNA sequence: TGCGCCAGCAGCCAGGCCGAGTTCTCCTACGAGCAGTACTTC. The chain employs TRBV4-1 and TRBJ2-7, with D unresolved. Germline-derived CDR1 and CDR2 are MGHRA and YSYEKL. The CDR3 contains 14 residues. V was pared by 3 bases and J by 0 bases, with 9 bases between.

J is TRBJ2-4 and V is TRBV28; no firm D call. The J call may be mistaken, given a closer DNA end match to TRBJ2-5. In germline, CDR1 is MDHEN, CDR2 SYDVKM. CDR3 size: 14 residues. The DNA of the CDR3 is TGTGCCAGCAGTTTAACCAGGCCTCAAGAGACCCAGTACTTC. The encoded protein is CASSLTRPQETQYF.

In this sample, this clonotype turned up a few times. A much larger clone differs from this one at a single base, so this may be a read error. The CDR3 DNA follows: TGTGCCAGCAGTTTGCATGGGACTAGCAGGGAACAAGAGACCCAGTACTTC. Amino acid sequence: CASSLHGTSREQETQYF. This chain joins TRBV28 and TRBJ2-5; 9 nucleotides agree with TRBD2. J was trimmed by 2 bases and V by 3 bases; bases with no gene match: 10. Looked up from germline, CDR1 is MDHEN and CDR2 is SYDVKM. The CDR3 covers 17 residues.

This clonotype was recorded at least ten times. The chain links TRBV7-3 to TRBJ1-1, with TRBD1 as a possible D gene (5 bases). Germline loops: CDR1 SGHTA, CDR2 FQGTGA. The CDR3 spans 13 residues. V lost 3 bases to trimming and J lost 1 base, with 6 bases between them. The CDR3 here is CASSFGANTEAFF. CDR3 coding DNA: TGTGCCAGCAGCTTTGGGGCGAACACTGAAGCTTTCTTT.

Here the CDR3 reads CAWTSLWRMGQGEYEQYF. CDR3 nucleotide sequence: TGTGCCTGGACAAGTTTATGGCGAATGGGACAGGGGGAATACGAGCAGTACTTC. The V call is TRBV30, the J call TRBJ2-4, with 11 positions matching TRBD1. TRBJ2-7 matches the DNA end more closely, so the J call is doubtful. There are 18 residues in the CDR3. The germline gives CDR1 GTSNPN, CDR2 SVGIG (reference sequence).

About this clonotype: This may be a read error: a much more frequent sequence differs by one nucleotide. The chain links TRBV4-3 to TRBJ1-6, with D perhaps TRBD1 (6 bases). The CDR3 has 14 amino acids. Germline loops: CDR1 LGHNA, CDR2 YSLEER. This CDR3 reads CASSQEITGSPPHF. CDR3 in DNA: TGCGCCAGCAGCCAGGAGATCACAGGGTCCCCCCCCCACTTT.

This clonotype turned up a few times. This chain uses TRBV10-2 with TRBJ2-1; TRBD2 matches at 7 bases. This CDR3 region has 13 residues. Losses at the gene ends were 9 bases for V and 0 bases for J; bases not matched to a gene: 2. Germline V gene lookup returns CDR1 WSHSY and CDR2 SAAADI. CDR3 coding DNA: TGCGCCAGGGGGGGGGTCTCCTACAATGAGCAGTTCTTC. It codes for CARGGVSYNEQFF.

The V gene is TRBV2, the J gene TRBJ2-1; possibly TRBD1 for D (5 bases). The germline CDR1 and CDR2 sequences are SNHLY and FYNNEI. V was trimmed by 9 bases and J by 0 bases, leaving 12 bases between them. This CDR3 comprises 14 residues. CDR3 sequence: CARTTESSYNEQFF. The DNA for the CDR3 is TGTGCCAGGACGACAGAAAGCTCCTACAATGAGCAGTTCTTC.

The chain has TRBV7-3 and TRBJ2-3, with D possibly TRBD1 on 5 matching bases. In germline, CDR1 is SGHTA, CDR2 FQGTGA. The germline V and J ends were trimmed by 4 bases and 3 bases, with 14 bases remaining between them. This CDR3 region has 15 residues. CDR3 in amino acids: CASSSAGIGTDTQYF. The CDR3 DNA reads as TGTGCCAGCAGCTCAGCAGGGATAGGGACAGATACGCAGTATTTT. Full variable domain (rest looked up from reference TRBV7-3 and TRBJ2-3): GAGVSQTPSNKVTEKGKYVELRCDPISGHTALYWYRQSLGQGPEFLIYFQGTGAADDSGLPNDRFFAVRPEGSVSTLKIQRTERGDSAVYLCASSSAGIGTDTQYFGPGTRLTVL.

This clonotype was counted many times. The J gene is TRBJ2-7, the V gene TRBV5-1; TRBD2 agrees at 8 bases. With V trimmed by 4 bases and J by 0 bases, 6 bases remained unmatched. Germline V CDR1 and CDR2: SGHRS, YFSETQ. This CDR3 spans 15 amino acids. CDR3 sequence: CASSTGGLSSYEQYF. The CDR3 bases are TGCGCCAGCAGCACGGGGGGGCTGAGCTCCTACGAGCAGTACTTC.

CDR3 protein: CASSLGSHEQFF. CDR3 bases: TGTGCCAGCAGCTTGGGATCCCATGAGCAGTTCTTC. The chain combines TRBV11-3 with TRBJ2-1; D gene ambiguous. The V and J ends lost 3 bases and 8 bases respectively, with 8 bases between them. Germline V lookup: CDR1 SGHNT, CDR2 YENEEA. This CDR3 region has 12 residues. Together with reference TRBV11-3 and TRBJ2-1, the CDR3 gives the full variable domain: EAGVVQSPRYKIIEKKQPVAFWCNPISGHNTLYWYLQNLGQGPELLIRYENEEAVDDSQLPKDRFSAERLKGVDSTLKIQPAELGDSAVYLCASSLGSHEQFFGPGTRLTVL.